A single sample is the source of the 21 T cell receptor beta chains below, sequenced in a study of tumor and adjacent non-tumor tissue in lung cancer. This sample's RNA came from whole unsorted tissue. TCRbeta libraries were built with three rounds of nested PCR, modified from ARM-PCR. TCRdb passed the multiplex PCR reads through MiXCR, listing each CDR3 protein once. The sample shows approximately 90,000 distinct CDR3 sequences, just over 65% of them seen only once. The sequenced sample was lung tumor tissue. Every receptor here comes from a man between 60 and 75 years old with non-small cell lung cancer.

As regards this clonotype: Since a much larger clone is just one base distant, this may be a read error. J is TRBJ1-5 and V is TRBV12-3 or TRBV12-4, with D unresolved. The germline V and J ends were trimmed by 3 bases and 8 bases, with 11 bases remaining between them. The CDR3 length is 13 residues. The CDR3 DNA reads as TGTGCCAGCAGTTTTTGTAGGAACGAGCCCCAGCATTTT. It specifies CASSFCRNEPQHF.

As regards this clonotype: The final CDR3 position lacks the conserved phenylalanine or tryptophan, pointing to a likely read error. The chain joins TRBV28 to TRBJ1-1, with a weak D call TRBD1 (6 bases). There are 14 residues in the CDR3. Germline V gene data show CDR1 as MDHEN and CDR2 as SYDVKM. Trimming removed 5 bases from V and 4 bases from J, with 14 bases in between. In nucleotides, the CDR3 is TGTGCCAGCAGTGCCCCGACAGGAACCACTGAAGCTTTCCTT. Its protein is CASSAPTGTTEAFL.

Concerning this clonotype: One end of the junction fails to match germline, which may point to a read error. The J gene is TRBJ1-1, the V gene TRBV10-2; possibly TRBD1 for D (5 bases). Per the germline V gene, CDR1 is WSHSY and CDR2 is SAAADI. There are 14 residues in the CDR3. The CDR3 here is CASSGTATSTEAFF. The CDR3 region has the DNA TGTGCCAGCAGTGGGACCGCTACGAGCACTGAAGCTTTCTTT.

As regards this clonotype: This sequence may be a read error, since a much larger clone differs from it by one base. V gene TRBV20-1 combines with J gene TRBJ2-5; possible D gene TRBD2, 6 bases. The germline gives CDR1 DFQATT, CDR2 SNEGSKA (reference sequence). Trimming shortened V by 8 bases and J by 4 bases, and 17 bases separated the two germline ends. The CDR3 length is 13 residues. In DNA form, the CDR3 reads TGCAGTTCCATAGCGGCGGGGCCAGAGACCCAGTACTTC. Its translation: CSSIAAGPETQYF.

The chain joins TRBV21-1 to TRBJ1-4. TRBV21-1 is a pseudogene locus. The CDR3 is 19 residues long. Written as DNA, the CDR3 is TGTGCCAGCAGCAAACCTCAAACGGAGTCGCAGGGGAGGGGTGAAAAACTGTTTTTT. Translated: CASSKPQTESQGRGEKLFF.

This clonotype was picked up a small number of times. One base away lies a much larger clone, so this may be a sequencing read error. The chain carries TRBV12-3 or TRBV12-4 and TRBJ2-2; D perhaps matches TRBD1 (5 bases). The CDR3 runs to 16 residues. Trimming left V 8 bases short and J 2 bases short, with 18 bases between. The CDR3 DNA follows: TGTGCCAGCTGTTCCCCGACAGATTTTAACACCGGGGAGCTGTTTTTT. It is translated as CASCSPTDFNTGELFF.

This clonotype appeared many times. The chain carries TRBV12-3 or TRBV12-4 and TRBJ2-3; D gene unclear. The V gene lost 5 bases and the J gene lost 2 bases, with 8 bases spanning the gap. The CDR3 consists of 13 residues. CDR3 DNA sequence: TGTGCCAGCAGTACGAGACCCACAGATACGCAGTATTTT. Residues: CASSTRPTDTQYF.

Turning to this clonotype: Germline is not matched at one junction end, which may reflect a read error. V is TRBV10-2 and J is TRBJ2-5; 7 bases are a match to TRBD2. Germline V gives CDR1 WSHSY, CDR2 SAAADI. This CDR3 region has 18 residues. The CDR3 DNA sequence: TGCCCCAGCAGTGAATCGCCTAGCTTGATCGGGAGGCGGGAGACCCAGTACTTC. It specifies CPSSESPSLIGRRETQYF.

The V gene is TRBV25-1, the J gene TRBJ2-5; D may be TRBD1 or TRBD2 (7 bases each). The V and J ends lost 11 bases and 5 bases respectively, with 18 bases between them. Germline lookup yields CDR1 MGHDK and CDR2 SYGVNS. The CDR3 sequence is 13 residues long. Written as DNA, the CDR3 is TGTGCCGGCGGGGACAGCGGGATGGAGACCCAGTACTTC. Its protein is CAGGDSGMETQYF.

A remark on this clonotype: A read error is possible here, since a much larger clone lies one base away. The chain has TRBV10-3 and TRBJ1-2; D unresolved. This CDR3 spans 16 amino acids. CDR1 and CDR2 (germline): ENHRY, SYGVKD. Here the CDR3 DNA reads TGTGCCATCAGTGAGTCGAAGGAAACTGCTAACTATGACTACACCTTC. Translated, it gives CAISESKETANYDYTF.

Comment on this clonotype: Here the CDR3 omits its conserved ending phenylalanine or tryptophan, so a read error is the likely source. V usage is TRBV29-1 and J usage is TRBJ2-3; weak D call: TRBD2 (5 bases). This CDR3 spans 15 amino acids. Germline V lookup: CDR1 SQVTM, CDR2 ANQGSEA. This chain's CDR3 is CSVESGIRSSETQYS. The DNA of the CDR3 is TGCAGCGTTGAATCCGGGATAAGGTCCTCAGAAACGCAGTATTCT.

This clonotype showed up many times. The chain is built from TRBV7-9 and TRBJ2-3; D ambiguous. V was cut by 3 bases and J by 1 base, with 8 bases left in between. This CDR3 has 14 residues. CDR1 and CDR2 (germline): SEHNR, FQNEAQ (reference sequence). CDR3 coding DNA: TGTGCCAGCAGCTTTACGGGTGGCACAGATACGCAGTATTTT. Its protein is CASSFTGGTDTQYF.

The chain carries TRBV11-2 and TRBJ2-1; 7 bases are a match to TRBD2. V lost 4 bases to trimming and J lost 3 bases; unmatched junction nucleotides: 6. This CDR3 has 15 residues. Germline V gene lookup returns CDR1 SGHAT and CDR2 FQNNGV. The CDR3 DNA follows: TGTGCCAGCAGCTCACGGACTAGGTGCTACAATGAGCAGTTCTTC. Its translation is CASSSRTRCYNEQFF. Full variable domain (missing parts from reference TRBV11-2 and TRBJ2-1): EAGVAQSPRYKIIEKRQSVAFWCNPISGHATLYWYQQILGQGPKLLIQFQNNGVVDDSQLPKDRFSAERLKGVDSTLKIQPAKLEDSAVYLCASSSRTRCYNEQFFGPGTRLTVL.

In regard to this clonotype: The junction and the germline gene differ at one end; a read error may be behind it. The gene calls are TRBV20-1 and TRBJ2-3; 7 nucleotides align to TRBD2. This CDR3 region has 16 residues. Germline V lookup: CDR1 DFQATT, CDR2 SNEGSKA (reference sequence). The CDR3 reads CSARDNQAGLTGTQYF. CDR3 sequence (DNA): TGCAGTGCTAGAGATAACCAAGCGGGGCTCACAGGTACGCAGTATTTT.

As for this clonotype: This may be a read error, as it is one base from a much larger clone. This chain connects TRBV29-1 to TRBJ1-1; maybe TRBD1 (6 bases). Germline V gene data show CDR1 as SQVTM and CDR2 as ANQGSEA. Trimming took 4 bases from V and 2 from J, leaving 20 bases between them. There are 16 residues in the CDR3. CDR3 amino acids: CSVGGAGASLNTEAFF. The DNA of the CDR3 is TGCAGCGTTGGGGGGGCAGGGGCCTCCTTAAACACTGAAGCTTTCTTT.

Regarding this clonotype: Sequence at one end of the junction differs from germline and may be a read error. The V and J genes are TRBV5-5 and TRBJ2-1; 7 bases agree with TRBD1. The CDR3 has 16 amino acids. Germline V gene data show CDR1 as SGHKS and CDR2 as YYEKEE (reference sequence). The CDR3 region has the DNA TGTGCCAGCAGCTTGGTTCGAGACAGGGCCTACGATGAGCAGTTCTTC. It translates to CASSLVRDRAYDEQFF.

A note on this clonotype: Since no conserved phenylalanine or tryptophan closes the CDR3, a read error is the likely cause. The V call is TRBV11-3, the J call TRBJ2-5; D might be TRBD2 (6 bases). CDR1 SGHNT and CDR2 YENEEA come from the germline V gene. The CDR3 length is 14 residues. Written as DNA, the CDR3 is TGTGCAAACAGCTTAGATGGAGGGAAAGAGACCCAGTACTCC. Translation gives CANSLDGGKETQYS.

On this clonotype itself: This could be a read error, since a much larger clone is one nucleotide away. The chain employs TRBV5-1 and TRBJ2-5; TRBD2 matches 9 bases. V lost 0 bases, J lost 6 bases, and 9 bases stayed unmatched. Looked up from germline, CDR1 is SGHRS and CDR2 is YFSETQ. The CDR3 consists of 16 residues. The CDR3 loop reads CASSLAVAGGPKTQYF. The CDR3 region has the DNA TGCGCCAGCAGCTTGGCCGTGGCGGGAGGGCCAAAGACCCAGTACTTC.

Turning to this clonotype: A much larger clone lies one base from this, so it may be a read error. The gene calls are TRBV6-2 or TRBV6-3 and TRBJ1-2; D perhaps matches TRBD1 (5 bases). The CDR3 has 13 residues. Looked up from germline, CDR1 is MNHEY and CDR2 is SVGEGT. Written as DNA, the CDR3 is TGTGCCGGCAGAACCGGGACGCCAGTTGGCTACACCTTC. This encodes CAGRTGTPVGYTF.

In the case of this clonotype: Mismatch with germline at one junction end may stem from a read error. The rearrangement uses TRBV12-3 or TRBV12-4 and TRBJ2-3; D is perhaps TRBD1 (5 bases). This CDR3 has 15 amino acids. CDR3 region: CACSQTDTGGDTHYF. The CDR3 nucleotides are TGTGCCTGCAGTCAGACGGACACCGGCGGAGATACGCACTATTTT.

Remarks on this clonotype: An end of the junction does not agree with germline; a read error may underlie this. The V gene is TRBV4-1, the J gene TRBJ2-1, with unresolved D. The CDR3 totals 12 residues. Germline V gene data show CDR1 as MGHRA and CDR2 as YSYEKL. The CDR3 loop is CASSQDLGHSFF. The CDR3 nucleotides are TGCGCTAGCAGCCAAGATCTGGGCCATTCGTTCTTC.